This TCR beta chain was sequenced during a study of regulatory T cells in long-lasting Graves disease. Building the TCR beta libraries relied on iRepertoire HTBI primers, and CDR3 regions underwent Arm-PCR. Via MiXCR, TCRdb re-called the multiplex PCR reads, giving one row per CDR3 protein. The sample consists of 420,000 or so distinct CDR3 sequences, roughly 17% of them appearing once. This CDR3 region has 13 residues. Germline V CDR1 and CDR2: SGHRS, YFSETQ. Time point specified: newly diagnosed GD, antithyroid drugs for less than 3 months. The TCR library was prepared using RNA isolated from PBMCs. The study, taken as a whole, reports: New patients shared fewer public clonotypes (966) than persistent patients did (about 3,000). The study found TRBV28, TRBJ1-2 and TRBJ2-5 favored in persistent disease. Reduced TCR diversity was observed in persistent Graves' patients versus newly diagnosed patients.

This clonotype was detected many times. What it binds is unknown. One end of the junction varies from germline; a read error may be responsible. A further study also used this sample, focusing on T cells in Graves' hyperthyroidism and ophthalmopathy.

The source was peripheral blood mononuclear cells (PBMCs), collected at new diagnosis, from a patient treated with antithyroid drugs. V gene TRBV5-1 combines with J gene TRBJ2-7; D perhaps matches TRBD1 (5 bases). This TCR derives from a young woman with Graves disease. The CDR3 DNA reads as TGCGCCAACAGCTTATCGGCAGGGTACGAGCAGTACTTC. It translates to CANSLSAGYEQYF.